In its sample, the clone carrying this TCR beta chain was seen once. The target antigen is unknown. This sample stems from a study of a mutant IDH1 vaccine in newly diagnosed glioma. Study as a whole: Beginning 4-6 weeks after radiotherapy alone, or with temozolomide cycles, vaccination took place. Treated patients showed a male proportion of approximately 62%, a female proportion of roughly 40%, and a mean age of 40.4 years.

This sample's time point: week 11, during vaccination. A 20-mer mutant IDH1 peptide at 300 ug was injected subcutaneously with topical imiquimod. Donors' newly diagnosed IDH1-mutant WHO grade 3 or 4 astrocytomas lacked nuclear ATRX. With 0 bases clipped from V and 6 bases from J, the junction kept 4 bases outside the gene matches. CDR1 and CDR2 from the germline V gene are MGHRA and YSYEKL. The CDR3 runs to 15 residues. Assay used: immunoSEQ multiplex PCR; TCRdb lists only in-frame clones, some missing. The profile shows 55,000 to 65,000 clones, about 80% of them singletons. V and J are TRBV4-1 and TRBJ2-3, with 9 bases that match TRBD2. Material: PBMCs, obtained from a glioma patient whose treatment included an IDH1 peptide vaccine. The clonotype originates from a man aged 50 to 60 with glioma. The CDR3 DNA reads TGCGCCAGCAGCCAAGATCGGCTAGCGGGGGATACGCAGTATTTT. Protein: CASSQDRLAGDTQYF.